This T cell receptor (beta chain) originates from a study of blood T cell repertoires in COVID-19. The CDR3 length is 16 residues. With 2 bases removed from V and 0 bases from J, the gap between germline ends came to 11 bases. CDR1 and CDR2 (germline): WNHNN, SYGVQD (reference sequence). Only in-frame clones appear in the TCRdb table, and some are missing; sequencing was by immunoSEQ multiplex PCR. The sample has roughly 200,000 clones; over 80% are singletons. This receptor was taken from a woman between 40 and 50 years old with COVID-19, enrolled during active disease. The J gene is TRBJ2-4, the V gene TRBV10-1; D gene unclear. The sequenced material came from peripheral blood. The CDR3: CASSEQTITAKNIQYF. For the CDR3, the DNA is TGCGCCAGCAGTGAGCAGACAATTACAGCCAAAAACATTCAGTACTTC.